This T cell receptor (beta chain) comes out of a study of neurological immune-mediated disorders. This CDR3 is 15 amino acids long. Germline V gene data show CDR1 as SGHDN and CDR2 as FVKESK. V was cut by 1 base and J by 8 bases, with 14 bases left in between. Unsorted libraries were derived from 2 million PBMCs stored at -80 C. Via MiXCR, TCRdb re-called the 5' RACE reads, giving one row per CDR3 protein. The profile shows tens of thousands of distinct CDR3 sequences, over 4% of them singletons. The receptor was derived from a human donor with multiple sclerosis. The donor label of this sample is uncertain. V and J are TRBV14 and TRBJ1-4; D may be TRBD1 (5 bases). Sequenced input: PBMCs. CDR3 coding DNA: TGTGCCAGCAGCCAAGTGGCGGGGCTGAGGGAAAAACTGTTTTTT. Its protein product is CASSQVAGLREKLFF. The full variable domain, completed using reference TRBV14 and TRBJ1-4, is EAGVTQFPSHSVIEKGQTVTLRCDPISGHDNLYWYRRVMGKEIKFLLHFVKESKQDESGMPNNRFLAERTGGTYSTLKVQPAELEDSGVYFCASSQVAGLREKLFFGSGTQLSVL.